The 23 T cell receptor beta chains listed next were all sequenced from one sample in a study of T-cell memory formation after mild COVID-19 (dated by TCRdb to the early 2020s). Libraries were made using 5' RACE. Sequencing instrument: Illumina NovaSeq 6000. TCRdb ran its own pipeline on the public reads, namely fastp trimming at Q25 and MiXCR clone calling, and kept in-frame beta chains. Each record represents a unique CDR3 protein, reported with the most common genes and DNA among its rows. This sample holds about 610,000 distinct CDR3 sequences; 15% to 20% were observed only once. The ten largest clonotypes hold roughly 8.2% of the sample. What was sequenced was PBMCs or a T cell subset sorted from them (not recorded which). The receptors were sampled from an adult woman who had mild COVID-19 (a few samples of this study predate the infection). The sample titles of this study are shuffled in the database, so cell type and time point are left out; the donor was told from shared clones.

This clonotype was picked up a small number of times. V is TRBV7-9 and J is TRBJ1-1; D possibly corresponds to TRBD1 (5 bases). This CDR3 contains 16 residues. V lost 8 bases to trimming and J lost 0 bases, with 19 bases between them. From germline, CDR1 is SEHNR and CDR2 FQNEAQ (reference sequence). The CDR3, as DNA: TGTGCCAGCCAGGCGTCACAGGTTCGTATGAACACTGAAGCTTTCTTT. Protein: CASQASQVRMNTEAFF.

This rearrangement joins TRBV10-3 to TRBJ1-5; D is uncertain. The CDR3 length is 14 residues. The V end was cut by 2 bases, the J end by 1 base, with 6 bases between. Germline V CDR1 and CDR2: ENHRY, SYGVKD. CDR3 sequence: CAISEATSNQPQHF. The CDR3 DNA is TGTGCCATCAGTGAGGCTACAAGCAATCAGCCCCAGCATTTT.

This chain links TRBV27 with TRBJ2-7, with D possibly matching TRBD1 (6 bases). Trimming took off 2 bases at V and 0 bases at J, with 11 bases between the two ends. The CDR3 extends over 15 amino acids. From germline, CDR1 is MNHEY and CDR2 SMNVEV (reference sequence). DNA of the CDR3: TGTGCCAGCAGTTTAGGACAGTTGAGCTCCTACGAGCAGTACTTC. Protein: CASSLGQLSSYEQYF.

The genes are TRBV5-4 and TRBJ1-4, with unresolved D. The V gene's germline CDR1 is SGHNT and CDR2 YYREEE (reference sequence). Deletions cut 4 bases from V and 4 bases from J, with 14 bases between. The CDR3 is 15 amino acids. In DNA form, the CDR3 reads TGTGCCAGCAGCGGAGCGGGGATTAATAATGAAAAACTGTTTTTT. Translating gives CASSGAGINNEKLFF.

The genes are TRBV3-1 and TRBJ2-7; D not certain. CDR3 length: 13 residues. CDR1 is LGHDT and CDR2 is YNNKEL in the germline V gene (reference sequence). Trimming stripped 4 bases from V and 9 bases from J, with 16 bases between. The CDR3 reads CASSLYSQQGQYF. DNA for the CDR3: TGTGCCAGCAGCCTCTATAGCCAGCAAGGGCAGTACTTC.

The rearrangement links TRBV9 to TRBJ2-1; no clear D gene. V was trimmed by 0 bases and J by 3 bases, leaving 10 bases between them. The V gene's germline CDR1 is SGDLS and CDR2 YYNGEE. The CDR3 totals 15 residues. The CDR3, as DNA: TGTGCCAGCAGCGTAGCTGCCAGATACTACAATGAGCAGTTCTTC. It specifies CASSVAARYYNEQFF.

This clonotype was detected many times. The rearrangement joins TRBV7-9 to TRBJ2-7, with D tentatively TRBD1 (8 bases). The CDR3 has 15 residues. Germline V gene sequence: CDR1 SEHNR, CDR2 FQNEAQ (reference sequence). Trimming pared 6 bases from V and 3 bases from J, leaving 18 bases between. The CDR3: CASSPGQGGSYEQYF. The CDR3 bases are TGTGCCAGCAGTCCCGGACAGGGAGGGAGCTACGAGCAGTACTTC.

The chain employs TRBV29-1 and TRBJ2-3; TRBD2 is a possible D gene (5 bases). This CDR3 region has 16 residues. V lost 7 bases and J 4 bases, leaving 24 bases between the germline ends. Germline V CDR1 and CDR2: SQVTM, ANQGSEA. The CDR3 is CSAATGNPGLADTQYF. The CDR3 DNA follows: TGCAGCGCTGCCACGGGGAACCCAGGTCTTGCAGATACGCAGTATTTT.

This clonotype was seen more than once but under ten times. This chain connects TRBV5-5 to TRBJ2-1; perhaps D is TRBD1 or TRBD2 (5 bases each). The CDR3 has 15 amino acids. V was clipped by 0 bases and J by 2 bases, with 9 bases between them. CDR1 is SGHKS and CDR2 is YYEKEE in the germline V gene (reference sequence). In nucleotides, the CDR3 is TGTGCCAGCAGCTTGGGGGGGAGCCCCTACAATGAGCAGTTCTTC. Protein sequence: CASSLGGSPYNEQFF.

This clonotype has only a few counts. The chain has TRBV11-2 and TRBJ2-7; D might be TRBD2 (6 bases). The length of the CDR3 is 15 residues. The germline V and J ends were trimmed by 6 bases and 1 base, with 16 bases remaining between them. Germline lookup yields CDR1 SGHAT and CDR2 FQNNGV. As DNA, the CDR3 is TGTGCCAGCAGAAGTATCCGGGACTTTTCCTACGAGCAGTACTTC. Amino acids: CASRSIRDFSYEQYF. Looking up the rest from reference TRBV11-2 and TRBJ2-7 gives the full variable domain: EAGVAQSPRYKIIEKRQSVAFWCNPISGHATLYWYQQILGQGPKLLIQFQNNGVVDDSQLPKDRFSAERLKGVDSTLKIQPAKLEDSAVYLCASRSIRDFSYEQYFGPGTRLTVT.

The rearrangement uses TRBV20-1 and TRBJ2-1; 7 bases match TRBD2. This CDR3 is 12 amino acids long. With 0 bases clipped from V and 9 bases from J, the junction kept 2 bases outside the gene matches. Germline values: CDR1 DFQATT, CDR2 SNEGSKA (reference sequence). For the CDR3, the DNA is TGCAGTGCTAGAGAGCGGGAGTTTGAGCAGTTCTTC. The encoded protein is CSAREREFEQFF.

The table lists this clonotype with a few counts. V usage is TRBV11-3 and J usage is TRBJ2-7; 8 bases map to TRBD1. J gave up 0 bases and V 5 bases, and 6 bases lay outside the gene matches. CDR1 and CDR2 (germline): SGHNT, YENEEA. The CDR3 has 15 amino acids. The CDR3 bases are TGTGCCAGCAGCCCAAGGACAGGGAACTCCTACGAGCAGTACTTC. It specifies CASSPRTGNSYEQYF. The variable domain in full, with the rest retrieved from reference TRBV11-3 and TRBJ2-7, is EAGVVQSPRYKIIEKKQPVAFWCNPISGHNTLYWYLQNLGQGPELLIRYENEEAVDDSQLPKDRFSAERLKGVDSTLKIQPAELGDSAVYLCASSPRTGNSYEQYFGPGTRLTVT.

The chain links TRBV12-3 or TRBV12-4 to TRBJ1-1; the match to TRBD1 covers 8 bases. The V gene end was trimmed by 5 bases and the J gene end by 10 bases; junction bases not matched to a gene: 18. The CDR3 spans 16 residues. The CDR3 sequence: CASSRGTGKSGGSAFF. Here the CDR3 DNA reads TGTGCCAGCAGTAGGGGGACAGGTAAATCGGGCGGCTCAGCTTTCTTT.

This clonotype was seen a few times. The chain uses TRBV7-9 and TRBJ2-2, with D perhaps TRBD2 (6 bases). Per the germline V gene, CDR1 is SEHNR and CDR2 is FQNEAQ (reference sequence). Trimming left V 5 bases short and J 3 bases short, with 16 bases between. This CDR3 is 16 amino acids long. CDR3 nucleotides: TGTGCCAGCAGCCGTAGCGGACGGATGGACACCGGGGAGCTGTTTTTT. Translated: CASSRSGRMDTGELFF.

This clonotype has only one observation. The J gene is TRBJ2-5, the V gene TRBV20-1, with TRBD2 matching over 13 bases. Germline V gene data show CDR1 as DFQATT and CDR2 as SNEGSKA (reference sequence). J gave up 4 bases and V 6 bases, and 5 bases lay outside the gene matches. The CDR3 has 14 amino acids. CDR3 bases: TGCAGTGCCCGACTAGCGGGGGGCTTAGAGACCCAGTACTTC. As protein: CSARLAGGLETQYF.

This clonotype was detected only a few times. The chain recombines TRBV7-6 with TRBJ2-1, with a weak D call TRBD2 (5 bases). This CDR3 comprises 13 residues. V was clipped by 1 base and J by 9 bases, with 10 bases between them. CDR1 and CDR2 from the germline V gene are SGHVS and FNYEAQ. CDR3 nucleotides: TGTGCCAGCAGCTTAGAGCGGCTGACTGAGCAGTTCTTC. It translates to CASSLERLTEQFF. Complete variable domain (other parts from reference TRBV7-6 and TRBJ2-1): GAGVSQSPRYKVTKRGQDVALRCDPISGHVSLYWYRQALGQGPEFLTYFNYEAQQDKSGLPNDRFSAERPEGSISTLTIQRTEQRDSAMYRCASSLERLTEQFFGPGTRLTVL.

V usage is TRBV19 and J usage is TRBJ1-1; D unclear. The CDR3 extends over 15 amino acids. Looked up from germline, CDR1 is LNHDA and CDR2 is SQIVND (reference sequence). Trimming pared 6 bases from V and 0 bases from J, leaving 14 bases between. CDR3 coding DNA: TGTGCCAGTAGACCCTCGGGCCGGATGAACACTGAAGCTTTCTTT. Translating it yields CASRPSGRMNTEAFF.

In DNA, the CDR3 is TGTGCCAGCAGAGGAAGGACAAATTCCTACAATGAGCAGTTCTTC. Its protein is CASRGRTNSYNEQFF. This sequence joins TRBV14 and TRBJ2-1; the D gene is possibly TRBD1 (5 bases). This CDR3 region has 15 residues. Looked up from germline, CDR1 is SGHDN and CDR2 is FVKESK. The V and J ends lost 6 bases and 1 base respectively, with 13 bases between them.

This clonotype has just a few counts. The rearrangement uses TRBV10-3 and TRBJ2-1, with 7 positions matching TRBD2. J gave up 5 bases and V 3 bases, and 7 bases lay outside the gene matches. Germline V lookup: CDR1 ENHRY, CDR2 SYGVKD. The CDR3 runs to 15 residues. In DNA form, the CDR3 reads TGTGCCATCAGTGACCGCGGGAGCGGGGACAATGAGCAGTTCTTC. Its protein product is CAISDRGSGDNEQFF.

The chain recombines TRBV19 with TRBJ2-2; tentatively, D is TRBD1 (5 bases). Germline loops: CDR1 LNHDA, CDR2 SQIVND (reference sequence). The CDR3 sequence is 15 residues long. The germline V and J ends were trimmed by 3 bases and 1 base, with 9 bases remaining between them. CDR3 sequence (DNA): TGTGCCAGTAGTATGCTCGGACAGAACACCGGGGAGCTGTTTTTT. Protein sequence: CASSMLGQNTGELFF. Complete variable domain (other parts from reference TRBV19 and TRBJ2-2): DGGITQSPKYLFRKEGQNVTLSCEQNLNHDAMYWYRQDPGQGLRLIYYSQIVNDFQKGDIAEGYSVSREKKESFPLTVTSAQKNPTAFYLCASSMLGQNTGELFFGEGSRLTVL.

J is TRBJ2-7 and V is TRBV4-1; 8 positions agree with TRBD2. CDR3 length equals 15 residues. The junction had 8 bases not matched to a gene; V was cut back by 1 base and J by 6 bases. Germline CDR1 and CDR2: MGHRA and YSYEKL. The CDR3 spells CASSQVPGGSIEQYF. For the CDR3, the DNA is TGCGCCAGCAGCCAAGTTCCGGGAGGGTCTATCGAGCAGTACTTC.

This clonotype showed up just a few times. This CDR3 is CASSLGQVVPDTGELFF. CDR3 nucleotides: TGTGCCAGCAGTTTAGGGCAGGTGGTTCCGGACACCGGGGAGCTGTTTTTT. The J gene is TRBJ2-2, the V gene TRBV12-3 or TRBV12-4; D is unresolved. The CDR3 is 17 amino acids. V lost 1 base and J lost 3, with 15 bases in between.

This chain connects TRBV7-2 to TRBJ2-7, with TRBD2 matching over 8 bases. CDR1 and CDR2 (germline): SGHTA, FQGNSA. This CDR3 has 15 amino acids. V shed 5 bases, J shed 5 bases, and the junction held 11 bases outside the gene matches. The CDR3 region is CASSPWGAGLDEQYF. CDR3 coding DNA: TGTGCCAGCAGCCCCTGGGGAGCGGGACTAGACGAGCAGTACTTC.